This T cell receptor beta chain is from a study of shared clonotypes between healthy human individuals. From germline, CDR1 is SGHVS and CDR2 FNYEAQ. J gave up 7 bases and V 4 bases, and 13 bases lay outside the gene matches. The CDR3 runs to 15 residues. Clones were read by immunoSEQ multiplex PCR, and TCRdb kept only the in-frame ones, dropping some. The sample lists hundreds of thousands of clones, about 95% occurring once. The sample consisted of naive CD4+ T cells sorted from blood. As for subset: CD45RA+ positively selected. The receptor was isolated from a woman aged 25 to 39 in good health. The V call is TRBV7-6, the J call TRBJ2-7; 7 nucleotides align to TRBD1. CDR3 in DNA: TGTGCCAGCAGCTCAGGGACAGAATCGGGTGTGGAGCAGTACTTC. It specifies CASSSGTESGVEQYF.